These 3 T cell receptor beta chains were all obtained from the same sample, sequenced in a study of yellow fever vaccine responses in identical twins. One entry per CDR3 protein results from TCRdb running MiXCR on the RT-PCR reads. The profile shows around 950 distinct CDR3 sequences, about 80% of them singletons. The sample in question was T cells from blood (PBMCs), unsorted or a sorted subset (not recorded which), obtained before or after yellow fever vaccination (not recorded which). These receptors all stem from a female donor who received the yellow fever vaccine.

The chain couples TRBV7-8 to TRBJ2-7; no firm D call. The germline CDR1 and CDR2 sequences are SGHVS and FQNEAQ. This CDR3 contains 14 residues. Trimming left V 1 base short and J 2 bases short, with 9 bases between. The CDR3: CASSLVEATYEQYF. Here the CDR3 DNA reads TGTGCCAGCAGCTTAGTGGAAGCAACCTACGAGCAGTACTTC.

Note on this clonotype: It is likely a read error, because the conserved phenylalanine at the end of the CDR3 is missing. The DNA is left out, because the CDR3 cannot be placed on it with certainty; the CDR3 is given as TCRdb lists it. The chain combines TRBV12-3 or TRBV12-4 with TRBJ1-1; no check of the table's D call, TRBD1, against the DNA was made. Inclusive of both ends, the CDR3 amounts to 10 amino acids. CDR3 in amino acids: CASSFPAPDL.

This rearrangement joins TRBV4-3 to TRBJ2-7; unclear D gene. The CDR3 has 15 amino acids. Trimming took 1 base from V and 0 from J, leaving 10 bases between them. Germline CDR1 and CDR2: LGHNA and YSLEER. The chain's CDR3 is CASSQVADLSYEQYF. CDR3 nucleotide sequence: TGCGCCAGCAGCCAAGTTGCAGACCTCTCCTACGAGCAGTACTTC.